The 28 T cell receptor beta chains below come from one sample, sequenced in a study of molecular identifiers for immune sequencing clone quantification. TCRdb reanalysed the PCR reads using MiXCR and keeps one entry per CDR3 protein. Here the sample spans approximately 590,000 distinct CDR3 sequences, about 25% being singletons. The sequenced material came from naive CD8+ T cells from blood, with Jurkat cell RNA spiked in. The subset was: FACS-sorted CD8+CD4-CCR7+CD45RA+ naive T cells. Source of these receptors: a human donor in good health. Some libraries in this study had Jurkat cell RNA spiked in.

A note on this clonotype: Its ends do not fully match the called genes, so a read error is possible. The gene calls are TRBV4-3 and TRBJ2-1, with D possibly matching TRBD1 (6 bases). Germline V gene lookup returns CDR1 LGHNA and CDR2 YSLEER. The CDR3 totals 16 residues. The DNA for the CDR3 is TGCGCCGGCAGCCAAGATCTATTGGGGGCCGCGAATGAGCAGTTCTTC. It specifies CAGSQDLLGAANEQFF.

In its sample, this clonotype was seen many times. CDR3 amino acids: CASSFAGTSGGAAADTQYF. DNA of the CDR3: TGTGCCAGCAGCTTTGCCGGGACTAGCGGGGGGGCAGCCGCAGATACGCAGTATTTT. This chain joins TRBV7-6 and TRBJ2-3; 16 nucleotides align to TRBD2. The CDR3 runs to 19 residues. The junction had 10 bases not matched to a gene; V was cut back by 3 bases and J by 4 bases. Germline V gene sequence: CDR1 SGHVS, CDR2 FNYEAQ.

To note about this clonotype: Since a much larger clone is just one base distant, this may be a read error. The rearrangement joins TRBV6-2 or TRBV6-3 to TRBJ1-5; TRBD1 might be the D (5 bases). V lost 5 bases and J 9 bases, leaving 17 bases between the germline ends. CDR1 and CDR2 from the germline V gene are MNHEY and SVGEGT. The CDR3 runs to 14 residues. The CDR3 reads CASSPRDGVPPQHF. DNA of the CDR3: TGTGCCAGCAGTCCGCGGGACGGGGTGCCGCCCCAGCATTTT.

Remarks on this clonotype: A much larger clone differs from this one at a single base, so this may be a read error. The genes are TRBV12-3 or TRBV12-4 and TRBJ2-2, with 7 bases that match TRBD2. Trimming removed 3 bases from V and 1 base from J; junction bases left unmatched: 8. The CDR3 has 17 amino acids. This chain's CDR3 is CASSFVAGQKNTGELFF. CDR3 bases: TGTGCCAGCAGTTTTGTAGCGGGTCAAAAGAACACCGGGGAGCTGTTTTTT.

This clonotype was observed a handful of times. The chain employs TRBV30 and TRBJ2-7, with D hard to call. V lost 2 bases and J lost 0, with 11 bases in between. The germline gives CDR1 GTSNPN, CDR2 SVGIG (reference sequence). This CDR3 region has 14 residues. In nucleotides, the CDR3 is TGTGCCTGGAGTAGCGATCGGAGCTCCTACGAGCAGTACTTC. It is translated as CAWSSDRSSYEQYF.

This clonotype is a singleton in its sample. Relative to the germline gene, one junction end is altered; a read error may explain this. The chain is built from TRBV27 and TRBJ2-7; unclear D gene. Looked up from germline, CDR1 is MNHEY and CDR2 is SMNVEV (reference sequence). The CDR3 runs 13 residues. In nucleotides, the CDR3 is TGTGCCAGCGGTTTATCGTTGGGGTTCGAGCAGTACTTC. Its protein is CASGLSLGFEQYF.

This clonotype was observed a handful of times. The chain has TRBV5-6 and TRBJ2-4; 12 bases align to TRBD2. Trimming took 2 bases from V and 0 from J; bases not matched to a gene: 18. This CDR3 region has 22 residues. Germline V CDR1 and CDR2: SGHDT, YYEEEE. CDR3 region: CASSLYYLAGGPKELAKNIQYF. The CDR3 region has the DNA TGTGCCAGCAGCTTATACTACCTAGCGGGAGGGCCAAAAGAGCTAGCCAAAAACATTCAGTACTTC.

This clonotype showed up just a few times. The chain combines TRBV30 with TRBJ1-5, with D unresolved. The CDR3 has 14 amino acids. CDR1 is GTSNPN and CDR2 is SVGIG in the germline V gene (reference sequence). V gave up 1 base and J gave up 0 bases, with 7 bases separating them. The CDR3 nucleotides are TGTGCCTGGAGTGGGACGGCTAGCAATCAGCCCCAGCATTTT. Protein: CAWSGTASNQPQHF.

The rearrangement links TRBV13 to TRBJ2-1, with TRBD2 as a possible D gene (6 bases). Germline-derived CDR1 and CDR2 are PRHDT and FYEKMQ (reference sequence). V lost 2 bases, J lost 0 bases, and 11 bases lay in between. The CDR3 covers 16 residues. CDR3 in DNA: TGTGCCAGCAGCTTAACTAGCACGAGCTCCTACAATGAGCAGTTCTTC. This translates into CASSLTSTSSYNEQFF. The full variable domain, rest sourced from reference TRBV13 and TRBJ2-1, is AAGVIQSPRHLIKEKRETATLKCYPIPRHDTVYWYQQGPGQDPQFLISFYEKMQSDKGSIPDRFSAQQFSDYHSELNMSSLELGDSALYFCASSLTSTSSYNEQFFGPGTRLTVL.

As regards this clonotype: A read error is possible here, since a much larger clone lies one base away. The CDR3 does not end in the conserved phenylalanine or tryptophan, so this is likely a read error. The chain has TRBV4-3 and TRBJ2-1, with 11 bases aligning to TRBD1. Per germline, CDR1 LGHNA and CDR2 YSLEER. V lost 5 bases and J lost 2; bases outside the gene matches: 2. This CDR3 has 15 amino acids. CDR3 sequence: CASSADRGPYNEQFY. The CDR3 bases are TGCGCCAGCAGCGCGGACAGGGGGCCCTACAATGAGCAGTTCTAC.

This clonotype was counted at least ten times. This chain uses TRBV4-1 with TRBJ2-5, with a weak D call TRBD2 (6 bases). This CDR3 is built from 14 residues. Germline V gene data show CDR1 as MGHRA and CDR2 as YSYEKL. Deletions cut 5 bases from V and 5 bases from J, with 15 bases between. The CDR3: CASSERLVGETQYF. CDR3 bases: TGCGCCAGCAGCGAACGACTAGTTGGTGAGACCCAGTACTTC.

This clonotype was picked up many times. The chain recombines TRBV7-9 with TRBJ2-3; 7 nucleotides agree with TRBD1. Germline-derived CDR1 and CDR2 are SEHNR and FQNEAQ (reference sequence). The CDR3 is made up of 15 amino acids. Trimming took 1 base from V and 5 from J; bases not matched to a gene: 6. The CDR3 loop is CASSLGTGVVDTQYF. As DNA, the CDR3 is TGTGCCAGCAGCTTAGGTACAGGGGTTGTAGATACGCAGTATTTT.

On this clonotype itself: A much bigger clone sits one base away, suggesting this may be a read error. V and J are TRBV7-2 and TRBJ2-2; D gene ambiguous. CDR1 and CDR2 from the germline V gene are SGHTA and FQGNSA. This CDR3 region has 14 residues. Trimming pared 5 bases from V and 3 bases from J, leaving 10 bases between. The CDR3 reads CASSMPGYTGELFF. In DNA form, the CDR3 reads TGTGCCAGCAGCATGCCGGGTTACACCGGGGAGCTGTTTTTT.

This clonotype has more than one count but fewer than ten. The V and J genes are TRBV2 and TRBJ2-7; 7 nucleotides align to TRBD1. This CDR3 is built from 15 residues. CDR1 is SNHLY and CDR2 is FYNNEI in the germline V gene. With V trimmed by 4 bases and J by 0 bases, 6 bases remained unmatched. The CDR3 is CASSAGTATSYEQYF. The CDR3 region has the DNA TGTGCCAGCAGTGCAGGGACAGCAACCTCCTACGAGCAGTACTTC.

The rearrangement joins TRBV6-1 to TRBJ2-7, with D maybe TRBD1 (5 bases). Germline CDR1 MNHNS, CDR2 SASEGT. The CDR3 is 13 amino acids. V dropped 2 bases and J dropped 3 bases, with 8 bases sitting between them. The CDR3 loop is CASSEFRVYEQYF. CDR3 nucleotide sequence: TGTGCCAGCAGTGAATTCAGGGTCTACGAGCAGTACTTC.

This clonotype was recorded at least ten times. This chain connects TRBV13 to TRBJ2-5; 7 bases are shared with TRBD2. The germline V gene encodes CDR1 PRHDT and CDR2 FYEKMQ (reference sequence). The CDR3 covers 16 residues. V was clipped by 8 bases and J by 2 bases; unmatched bases: 14. For the CDR3, the DNA is TGTGCCAGCCTCAAAGTCGGCGGGGGACGACAAGAGACCCAGTACTTC. Its translation: CASLKVGGGRQETQYF.

This clonotype was counted at least ten times. The V and J genes are TRBV28 and TRBJ2-3; D is unresolved. Deletions cut 3 bases from V and 6 bases from J, with 10 bases between. CDR1 MDHEN and CDR2 SYDVKM come from the germline V gene. The CDR3 is 13 residues long. In DNA form, the CDR3 reads TGTGCCAGCAGTTTCAGACTCGGGGATACGCAGTATTTT. Translated: CASSFRLGDTQYF.

Ten or more counts support this clonotype. For the CDR3, the DNA is TGTGCCAGCAGCTCGACGACTCGGGCCAAAAACATTCAGTACTTC. Its protein is CASSSTTRAKNIQYF. The chain joins TRBV7-9 to TRBJ2-4; D remains unclear. Germline CDR1 reads SEHNR; CDR2 reads FQNEAQ (reference sequence). V lost 4 bases and J 1 base, leaving 11 bases between the germline ends. The CDR3 extends over 15 amino acids.

This clonotype was detected ten times or more. The rearrangement links TRBV30 to TRBJ1-1, with no clear D. Germline assignment: CDR1 GTSNPN and CDR2 SVGIG (reference sequence). V dropped 0 bases and J dropped 4 bases, with 9 bases sitting between them. The CDR3 is made up of 13 amino acids. In DNA, the CDR3 is TGTGCCTGGAGTGTAACCTTATCCACTGAAGCTTTCTTT. It yields the protein CAWSVTLSTEAFF.

With regard to this clonotype: This sequence may be a read error, since a much larger clone differs from it by one base. The J gene is TRBJ2-6, the V gene TRBV5-3; D possibly corresponds to TRBD1 (6 bases). TRBV5-3 is given ORF status, its function remaining uncertain. The CDR3 sequence is 16 residues long. The CDR3 is CASSLGASPGANVLTF. Here the CDR3 DNA reads TGTGCCAGCAGCTTGGGGGCTTCCCCTGGGGCCAACGTCCTGACTTTC.

Comment on this clonotype: A single base separates this from a much larger clone, so it may be a read error. This rearrangement joins TRBV5-3 to TRBJ2-3; no definite D call. TRBV5-3 counts as an open reading frame of uncertain function. The CDR3 contains 15 residues. Trimming took off 10 bases at V and 4 bases at J, with 22 bases between the two ends. The CDR3 spells CACSYRTFSADTQYF. The CDR3 DNA reads as TGTGCCTGCAGCTACAGAACTTTTTCCGCAGATACGCAGTATTTT.

This clonotype has ten or more counts. The rearrangement links TRBV2 to TRBJ2-7, with 7 bases lining up with TRBD2. This CDR3 spans 15 amino acids. Germline V lookup: CDR1 SNHLY, CDR2 FYNNEI. V was pared by 3 bases and J by 3 bases, with 8 bases of the junction left unmatched. Here the CDR3 DNA reads TGTGCCAGCAGTGACGGGGGGAGGGCCAACTACGAGCAGTACTTC. Translated, it gives CASSDGGRANYEQYF.

This CDR3 reads CASSLGLHTEAFF. In nucleotides, the CDR3 is TGTGCCAGCAGCTTAGGGCTACACACTGAAGCTTTCTTT. The chain has TRBV11-2 and TRBJ1-1; D is undetermined. Trimming took off 1 base at V and 3 bases at J, with 6 bases between the two ends. In germline, CDR1 is SGHAT, CDR2 FQNNGV. This CDR3 is built from 13 residues.

The gene calls are TRBV27 and TRBJ2-7, with TRBD1 matching over 7 bases. Per the germline V gene, CDR1 is MNHEY and CDR2 is SMNVEV (reference sequence). Trimming took 4 bases from V and 0 from J; bases not matched to a gene: 6. This CDR3 has 15 amino acids. CDR3 nucleotide sequence: TGTGCCAGCAGTTACAGGGGCTCAAGCTCCTACGAGCAGTACTTC. Translating it yields CASSYRGSSSYEQYF.

Ten or more counts support this clonotype. The V and J genes are TRBV20-1 and TRBJ2-7, with 14 bases that match TRBD2. V lost 0 bases to trimming and J lost 5 bases; unmatched junction nucleotides: 9. The CDR3 has 17 amino acids. The germline V gene has CDR1 DFQATT and CDR2 SNEGSKA (reference sequence). The CDR3 loop is CSARDPGLAGDLHEQYF. Written as DNA, the CDR3 is TGCAGTGCTAGAGACCCGGGACTAGCGGGGGACTTGCACGAGCAGTACTTC.

This clonotype appeared a few times. This clone may be a read error of a much larger clone one base away. Given the absence of the conserved phenylalanine or tryptophan at the CDR3 end, a read error is likely. The rearrangement joins TRBV2 to TRBJ2-7; D is possibly TRBD2 (6 bases). The V gene's germline CDR1 is SNHLY and CDR2 FYNNEI. This CDR3 region has 12 residues. The V end was cut by 5 bases, the J end by 4 bases, with 9 bases between. The CDR3 sequence: CASSMSGYEQYC. CDR3 bases: TGTGCCAGCAGTATGAGCGGGTACGAGCAGTACTGC.

Concerning this clonotype: This sequence may be a read error, since a much larger clone differs from it by one base. The chain links TRBV12-3 or TRBV12-4 to TRBJ2-6; D may be TRBD2 (5 bases). V was cut by 3 bases and J by 2 bases, with 8 bases left in between. The CDR3 totals 15 residues. In DNA, the CDR3 is TGTGCCAGCAGTTTCTACGGGGCTGGGGCCAACGTCCTGACTTTC. Translated, it gives CASSFYGAGANVLTF.

This clonotype was recorded a few times. The chain links TRBV4-3 to TRBJ2-1; perhaps TRBD2 as D (5 bases). The ends were cut back, 1 base at V and 3 bases at J, with 13 bases in the middle. The CDR3 covers 16 residues. CDR1 and CDR2 from the germline V gene are LGHNA and YSLEER. The CDR3: CASSQVARAIYNEQFF. CDR3 in DNA: TGCGCCAGCAGCCAAGTAGCGCGGGCAATCTACAATGAGCAGTTCTTC.